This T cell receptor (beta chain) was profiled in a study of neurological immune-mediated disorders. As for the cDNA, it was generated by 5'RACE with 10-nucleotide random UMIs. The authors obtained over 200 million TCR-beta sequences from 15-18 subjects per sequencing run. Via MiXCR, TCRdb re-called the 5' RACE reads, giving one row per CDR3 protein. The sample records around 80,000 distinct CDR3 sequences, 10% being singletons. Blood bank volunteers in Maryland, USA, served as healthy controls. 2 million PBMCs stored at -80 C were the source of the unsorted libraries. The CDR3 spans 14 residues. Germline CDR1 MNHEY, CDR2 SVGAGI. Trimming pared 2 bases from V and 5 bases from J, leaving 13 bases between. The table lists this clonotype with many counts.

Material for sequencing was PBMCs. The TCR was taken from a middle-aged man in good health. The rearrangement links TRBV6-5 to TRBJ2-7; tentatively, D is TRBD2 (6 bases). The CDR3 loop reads CASSYGGLRDEQYF. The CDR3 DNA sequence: TGTGCCAGCAGTTACGGGGGACTTCGAGACGAGCAGTACTTC.